Each of the 29 T cell receptor beta chains below was sequenced from the same sample in a study of human thymus T cells. Thymus specimens were resections from corrective heart surgery. Libraries were prepared by immunoSEQ multiplex PCR; TCRdb keeps only in-frame clonotypes and omits some of them. This sample has under 150,000 clones, with over 85% found just once. Sequencing input: thymus tissue. These receptors were taken from a boy under two years old with a congenital heart defect but otherwise immunologically healthy.

The chain employs TRBV4-1 and TRBJ2-3; TRBD2 agrees at 9 bases. CDR3 size: 15 residues. V was clipped by 6 bases and J by 2 bases; unmatched bases: 6. Germline V gives CDR1 MGHRA, CDR2 YSYEKL. The CDR3 sequence: CASSLTSGHTDTQYF. The CDR3 DNA follows: TGCGCCAGCAGTCTGACTAGCGGCCACACAGATACGCAGTATTTT.

The V call is TRBV11-3, the J call TRBJ1-3; D gene ambiguous. The V end lost 1 base, the J end lost 3 bases, and 13 bases lay between the germline ends. The germline CDR1 and CDR2 sequences are SGHNT and YENEEA. This CDR3 is built from 16 residues. The CDR3 DNA sequence: TGTGCCAGCAGCTTAGTGTTTGGCGCTGGTGGAAACACCATATATTTT. Its translation: CASSLVFGAGGNTIYF.

The chain links TRBV7-2 to TRBJ1-2, with 7 bases matching TRBD1. There are 13 residues in the CDR3. Germline loops: CDR1 SGHTA, CDR2 FQGNSA. V shed 4 bases and J 8 bases; nucleotides not matched to a gene: 7. The CDR3 bases are TGTGCCAGCAGCTGCCCTGGACAGGTCGGCTACACCTTC. Protein sequence: CASSCPGQVGYTF.

The V gene is TRBV4-1, the J gene TRBJ2-7; D gene uncertain. Germline CDR1 reads MGHRA; CDR2 reads YSYEKL. V shed 0 bases and J shed 4 bases, with 10 bases lying between them. This CDR3 has 14 amino acids. CDR3: CASSQDSVLYEQYF. The DNA for the CDR3 is TGCGCCAGCAGCCAAGATTCAGTACTATACGAGCAGTACTTC.

The chain recombines TRBV5-1 with TRBJ2-3; D perhaps matches TRBD2 (6 bases). V lost 4 bases and J lost 6, with 6 bases in between. The CDR3 is 11 amino acids. CDR1 SGHRS and CDR2 YFSETQ come from the germline V gene. This CDR3 is CASSGGDTQYF. CDR3 nucleotide sequence: TGCGCCAGCAGCGGGGGGGATACGCAGTATTTT.

The J gene is TRBJ2-5, the V gene TRBV28, with D unresolved. Germline CDR1 MDHEN, CDR2 SYDVKM. This CDR3 contains 16 residues. Between the trimmed V and J ends, which lost 3 bases and 3 bases, there was a span of 17 bases. The CDR3 sequence: CASSFTPSTSKETQYF. CDR3 DNA sequence: TGTGCCAGCAGTTTTACCCCTTCCACCTCCAAAGAGACCCAGTACTTC.

The chain is built from TRBV28 and TRBJ2-3; D gene uncertain. This CDR3 contains 13 residues. Trimming pared 3 bases from V and 4 bases from J, leaving 8 bases between. The germline gives CDR1 MDHEN, CDR2 SYDVKM. The CDR3 region has the DNA TGTGCCAGCAGTTTGCCACCGGCAGATACGCAGTATTTT. Its translation is CASSLPPADTQYF.

The chain is built from TRBV4-3 and TRBJ1-6; the match to TRBD1 covers 8 bases. Per the germline V gene, CDR1 is LGHNA and CDR2 is YSLEER. Trimming cost V 4 bases and J 5 bases; bases outside gene matches: 4. This CDR3 comprises 15 residues. CDR3 in DNA: TGCGCCAGCAGCCTTGACAGGGGTAATAATTCACCCCTCCACTTT. Translating it yields CASSLDRGNNSPLHF.

The chain couples TRBV7-8 to TRBJ1-1, with D possibly matching TRBD1 (5 bases). With 0 bases removed from V and 7 bases from J, the gap between germline ends came to 15 bases. Germline CDR1 is SGHVS and CDR2 is FQNEAQ. The CDR3 is 15 residues long. As DNA, the CDR3 is TGTGCCAGCAGCTTAGCTAATCCCGGGCAGGGTGAAGCTTTCTTT. This sequence encodes CASSLANPGQGEAFF.

This clone was seen a single time. The chain combines TRBV4-3 with TRBJ2-7; D not certain. Germline lookup yields CDR1 LGHNA and CDR2 YSLEER. This CDR3 has 16 amino acids. Trimming removed 0 bases at V and 2 bases at J, with 14 bases between. The CDR3 spells CASSQDKGGDAYEQYF. DNA for the CDR3: TGCGCCAGCAGCCAAGATAAGGGTGGGGATGCCTACGAGCAGTACTTC.

The rearrangement uses TRBV7-2 and TRBJ1-1; D gene ambiguous. The CDR3 spans 17 residues. V lost 2 bases and J lost 1, with 17 bases in between. Looked up from germline, CDR1 is SGHTA and CDR2 is FQGNSA. The DNA of the CDR3 is TGTGCCAGCAGCTTACCCCCTACTGCAGGCCCGAACACTGAAGCTTTCTTT. Its protein product is CASSLPPTAGPNTEAFF.

The DNA of the CDR3 is TGTGCCAGCAGTTTCCACCCGGGACAGGGGACCCCCTACGAGCAGTACTTC. Protein: CASSFHPGQGTPYEQYF. The chain employs TRBV28 and TRBJ2-7; 10 nucleotides match TRBD1. Germline lookup yields CDR1 MDHEN and CDR2 SYDVKM. V lost 3 bases and J lost 2; bases outside the gene matches: 10. The CDR3 has 17 amino acids.

The chain carries TRBV28 and TRBJ1-2, with D perhaps TRBD1 (6 bases). CDR3 length: 15 residues. Germline V gene lookup returns CDR1 MDHEN and CDR2 SYDVKM. Trimming left V 4 bases short and J 4 bases short, with 16 bases between. CDR3 DNA: TGTGCCAGCAGTTCCCAAGACAGGATCTTCTATGGCTACACCTTC. It codes for CASSSQDRIFYGYTF.

The chain combines TRBV28 with TRBJ1-3; D not certain. This CDR3 is 16 amino acids long. V was pared by 5 bases and J by 1 base, with 15 bases between. Looked up from germline, CDR1 is MDHEN and CDR2 is SYDVKM. DNA for the CDR3: TGTGCCAGCAGTCGGTCCCCTAAAGGGTCTGGAAACACCATATATTTT. Protein: CASSRSPKGSGNTIYF.

This chain joins TRBV10-3 and TRBJ1-6, with TRBD1 identical over 8 bases. V lost 3 bases, J lost 8 bases, and 6 bases stayed unmatched. CDR1 and CDR2 (germline): ENHRY, SYGVKD. The CDR3 is 15 amino acids. For the CDR3, the DNA is TGTGCCATCAGTGAACCAGACAGGGGATATTCACCCCTCCACTTT. Its protein is CAISEPDRGYSPLHF.

The genes are TRBV19 and TRBJ2-3; D may match TRBD1 or TRBD2 (5 bases each). Germline lookup yields CDR1 LNHDA and CDR2 SQIVND (reference sequence). Trimming pared 3 bases from V and 1 base from J, leaving 11 bases between. This CDR3 spans 15 amino acids. The CDR3 is CASSIWDGRTDTQYF. The DNA for the CDR3 is TGTGCCAGTAGTATCTGGGACGGTCGCACAGATACGCAGTATTTT. Full variable domain (missing parts from reference TRBV19 and TRBJ2-3): DGGITQSPKYLFRKEGQNVTLSCEQNLNHDAMYWYRQDPGQGLRLIYYSQIVNDFQKGDIAEGYSVSREKKESFPLTVTSAQKNPTAFYLCASSIWDGRTDTQYFGPGTRLTVL.

The chain recombines TRBV23-1 with TRBJ2-5; 10 bases are a match to TRBD2. TRBV23-1 is an open reading frame, and its role is uncertain. The CDR3 sequence is 20 residues long. J lost 5 bases, V lost 3 bases, and 21 bases had no gene match. The CDR3 DNA is TGCGCCAGCAGTCACCGGGGTAGCGGGGGGTACTATACCGGGTGGGAGACCCAGTACTTC. This gives the protein CASSHRGSGGYYTGWETQYF.

V usage is TRBV7-2 and J usage is TRBJ2-1; 9 nucleotides align to TRBD2. Trimming took 2 bases from V and 4 from J; bases not matched to a gene: 6. CDR1 is SGHTA, CDR2 FQGNSA, per germline. There are 16 residues in the CDR3. CDR3 in amino acids: CASSLPAGGPYNEQFF. As DNA, the CDR3 is TGTGCCAGCAGCTTACCAGCGGGGGGACCGTACAATGAGCAGTTCTTC.

This clone was detected only once. J is TRBJ1-2 and V is TRBV2; weak D call: TRBD1 (6 bases). The CDR3 length is 14 residues. The germline V gene encodes CDR1 SNHLY and CDR2 FYNNEI. V lost 5 bases to trimming and J lost 0 bases, with 10 bases between them. The CDR3 region has the DNA TGTGCCAGCAGTCCCGGGACAACTAACTATGGCTACACCTTC. It is translated as CASSPGTTNYGYTF.

This clone was seen a single time. This chain links TRBV28 with TRBJ2-7; D gene unclear. Looked up from germline, CDR1 is MDHEN and CDR2 is SYDVKM. The CDR3 loop spans 12 amino acids. Trimming left V 5 bases short and J 4 bases short, with 9 bases between. In nucleotides, the CDR3 is TGTGCCAGCAGTGTAACCCGGTACGAGCAGTACTTC. Translation gives CASSVTRYEQYF.

The chain uses TRBV4-3 and TRBJ2-3, with D possibly being TRBD2 (5 bases). Trimming shortened V by 2 bases and J by 4 bases, and 10 bases separated the two germline ends. Germline CDR1 and CDR2: LGHNA and YSLEER. The CDR3 contains 14 residues. CDR3 protein: CASSQRECPDTQYF. DNA for the CDR3: TGCGCCAGCAGCCAAAGGGAGTGCCCAGATACGCAGTATTTT.

The rearrangement uses TRBV30 and TRBJ2-7; D ambiguous. Germline V CDR1 and CDR2: GTSNPN, SVGIG (reference sequence). The CDR3 is 13 residues long. V was cut by 1 base and J by 3 bases, with 10 bases left in between. The CDR3 is CAWSGRFYYEQYF. For the CDR3, the DNA is TGTGCCTGGAGTGGTCGATTTTACTACGAGCAGTACTTC.

The chain links TRBV10-1 to TRBJ2-3; D perhaps matches TRBD1 (7 bases). CDR1 WNHNN and CDR2 SYGVQD come from the germline V gene (reference sequence). The CDR3 runs 15 residues. Trimming took 6 bases from V and 0 from J, leaving 13 bases between them. The CDR3 DNA sequence: TGCGCCAGCAGCCAGGGGGGTCCTAGCACAGATACGCAGTATTTT. This translates into CASSQGGPSTDTQYF.

This sequence joins TRBV27 and TRBJ2-1, with D maybe TRBD1 (7 bases). V lost 2 bases and J 8 bases, leaving 16 bases between the germline ends. CDR1 and CDR2 (germline): MNHEY, SMNVEV (reference sequence). The CDR3 sequence is 15 residues long. The CDR3 region is CASSLGGGRRDEQFF. CDR3 nucleotides: TGTGCCAGCAGTTTAGGAGGGGGCCGCCGCGATGAGCAGTTCTTC.

The chain links TRBV6-1 to TRBJ1-3, with 11 bases lining up with TRBD1. With V trimmed by 6 bases and J by 4 bases, 5 bases remained unmatched. The germline V gene has CDR1 MNHNS and CDR2 SASEGT. The CDR3 has 15 amino acids. The DNA for the CDR3 is TGTGCCAGCAGCTGGACAGGGGGCGAGGGAAACACCATATATTTT. This translates into CASSWTGGEGNTIYF.

J is TRBJ1-3 and V is TRBV7-2; D gene unclear. CDR1 SGHTA and CDR2 FQGNSA come from the germline V gene. V was cut by 2 bases and J by 4 bases, with 9 bases left in between. This CDR3 has 14 residues. The CDR3, as DNA: TGTGCCAGCAGCTTAATTCCCTACGGAAACACCATATATTTT. Its protein is CASSLIPYGNTIYF.

V gene TRBV28 combines with J gene TRBJ2-5; no firm D call. The CDR3 has 13 residues. Per germline, CDR1 MDHEN and CDR2 SYDVKM. The V and J ends lost 4 bases and 0 bases respectively, with 6 bases between them. This CDR3 reads CASSSQYQETQYF. DNA of the CDR3: TGTGCCAGCAGTTCCCAGTACCAAGAGACCCAGTACTTC.

The chain uses TRBV9 and TRBJ1-2, with TRBD1 matching 7 bases. V gave up 4 bases and J gave up 2 bases; unmatched junction bases: 2. The CDR3 has 13 residues. Germline values: CDR1 SGDLS, CDR2 YYNGEE. CDR3: CASSQTGNYGYTF. In DNA, the CDR3 is TGTGCCAGCAGCCAGACAGGGAACTATGGCTACACCTTC.

The chain couples TRBV12-5 to TRBJ2-3; D possibly uses TRBD1 or TRBD2 (5 bases each). V dropped 1 base and J dropped 2 bases, with 13 bases sitting between them. The germline CDR1 and CDR2 sequences are LGHNT and FRNRAP. This CDR3 has 16 residues. The CDR3 spells CASGLGRDLDTDTQYF. As DNA, the CDR3 is TGTGCTAGTGGTTTGGGCCGGGACCTGGACACAGATACGCAGTATTTT.